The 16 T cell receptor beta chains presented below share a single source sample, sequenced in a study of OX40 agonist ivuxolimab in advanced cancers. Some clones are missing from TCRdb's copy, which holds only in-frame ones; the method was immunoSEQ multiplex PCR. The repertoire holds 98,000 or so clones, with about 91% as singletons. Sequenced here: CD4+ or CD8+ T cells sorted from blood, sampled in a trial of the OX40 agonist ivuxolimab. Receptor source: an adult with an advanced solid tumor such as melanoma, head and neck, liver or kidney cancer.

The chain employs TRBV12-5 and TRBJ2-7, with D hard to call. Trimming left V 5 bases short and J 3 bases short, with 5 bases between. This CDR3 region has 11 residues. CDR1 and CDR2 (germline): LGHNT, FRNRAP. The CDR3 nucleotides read TGTGCTAGTGGTCCGAGCTACGAGCAGTACTTC. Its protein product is CASGPSYEQYF.

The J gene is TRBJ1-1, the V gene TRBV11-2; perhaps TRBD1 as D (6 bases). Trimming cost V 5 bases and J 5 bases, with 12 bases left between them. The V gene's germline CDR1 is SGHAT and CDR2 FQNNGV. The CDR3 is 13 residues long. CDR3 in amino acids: CASSRGGRTEAFF. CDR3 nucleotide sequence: TGTGCCAGCAGCCGAGGGGGGCGGACTGAAGCTTTCTTT.

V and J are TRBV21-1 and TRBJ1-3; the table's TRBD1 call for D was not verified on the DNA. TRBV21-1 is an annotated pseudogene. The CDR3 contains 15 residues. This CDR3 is CASTTPRGQGNTIYF. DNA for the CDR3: TGTGCCAGCACCACCCCTAGGGGACAAGGAAACACCATATATTTT.

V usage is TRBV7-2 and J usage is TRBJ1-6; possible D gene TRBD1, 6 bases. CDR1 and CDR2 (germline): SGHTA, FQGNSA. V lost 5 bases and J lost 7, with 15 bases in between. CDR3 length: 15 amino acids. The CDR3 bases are TGTGCCAGCAGCATCCTACAGGGAGTAAATTCACCCCTCCACTTT. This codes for CASSILQGVNSPLHF.

This CDR3 is CASSLDGFYTDTQYF. CDR3 DNA sequence: TGTGCCAGCAGCTTAGATGGTTTTTACACAGATACGCAGTATTTT. This chain joins TRBV7-9 and TRBJ2-3, with D uncertain. Trimming pared 1 base from V and 2 bases from J, leaving 10 bases between. The CDR3 length is 15 residues. CDR1 and CDR2 from the germline V gene are SEHNR and FQNEAQ (reference sequence).

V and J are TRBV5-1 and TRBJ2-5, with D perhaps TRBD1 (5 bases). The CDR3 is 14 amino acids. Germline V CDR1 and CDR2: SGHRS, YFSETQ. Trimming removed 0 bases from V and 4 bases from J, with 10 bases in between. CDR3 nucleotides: TGCGCCAGCAGCTTGGGACAGACCAGAGAGACCCAGTACTTC. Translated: CASSLGQTRETQYF.

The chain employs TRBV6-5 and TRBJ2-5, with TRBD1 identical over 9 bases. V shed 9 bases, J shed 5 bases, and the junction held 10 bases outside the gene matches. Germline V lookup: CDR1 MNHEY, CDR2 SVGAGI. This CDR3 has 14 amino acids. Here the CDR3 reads CASRKTTGGETQYF. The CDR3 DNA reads TGTGCCAGTAGGAAAACTACAGGGGGCGAGACCCAGTACTTC.

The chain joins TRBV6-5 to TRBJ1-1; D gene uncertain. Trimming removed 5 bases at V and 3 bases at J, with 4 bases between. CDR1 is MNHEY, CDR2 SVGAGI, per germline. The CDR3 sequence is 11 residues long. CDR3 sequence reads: CASSRDTEAFF. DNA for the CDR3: TGTGCCAGCAGTAGAGACACTGAAGCTTTCTTT.

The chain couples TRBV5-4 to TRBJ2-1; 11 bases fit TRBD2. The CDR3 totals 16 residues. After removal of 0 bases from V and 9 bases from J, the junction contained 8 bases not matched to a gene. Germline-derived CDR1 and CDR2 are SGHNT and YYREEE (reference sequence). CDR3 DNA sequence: TGTGCCAGCAGCTTGGCTAGCGGGGGGCCAGTGTTTGAGCAGTTCTTC. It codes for CASSLASGGPVFEQFF.

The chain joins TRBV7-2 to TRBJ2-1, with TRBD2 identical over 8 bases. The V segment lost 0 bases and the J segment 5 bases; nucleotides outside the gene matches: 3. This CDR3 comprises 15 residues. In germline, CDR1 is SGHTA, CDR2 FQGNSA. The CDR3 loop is CASSLAGLEDNEQFF. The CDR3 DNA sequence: TGTGCCAGCAGCTTAGCGGGACTAGAAGACAATGAGCAGTTCTTC.

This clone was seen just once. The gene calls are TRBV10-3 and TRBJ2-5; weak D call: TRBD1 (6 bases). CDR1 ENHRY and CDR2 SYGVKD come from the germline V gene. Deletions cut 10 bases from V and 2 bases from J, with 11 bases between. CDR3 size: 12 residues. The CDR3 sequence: CATGQPQETQYF. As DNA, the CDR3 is TGTGCCACAGGACAGCCTCAAGAGACCCAGTACTTC.

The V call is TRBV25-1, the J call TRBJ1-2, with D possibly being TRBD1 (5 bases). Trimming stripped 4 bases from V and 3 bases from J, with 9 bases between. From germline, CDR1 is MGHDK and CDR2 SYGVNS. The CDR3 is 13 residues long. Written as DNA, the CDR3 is TGTGCCAGCAGTGGGCAGGGTCACTATGGCTACACCTTC. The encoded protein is CASSGQGHYGYTF.

CDR3 amino acids: CASSLVRTEHSYEQYF. Written as DNA, the CDR3 is TGTGCCAGCAGCTTAGTTAGGACAGAACACTCCTACGAGCAGTACTTC. This rearrangement joins TRBV7-2 to TRBJ2-7, with a possible D match to TRBD1 (6 bases). Between the trimmed V and J ends, which lost 1 base and 0 bases, there was a span of 13 bases. Germline CDR1 reads SGHTA; CDR2 reads FQGNSA. The CDR3 runs to 16 residues.

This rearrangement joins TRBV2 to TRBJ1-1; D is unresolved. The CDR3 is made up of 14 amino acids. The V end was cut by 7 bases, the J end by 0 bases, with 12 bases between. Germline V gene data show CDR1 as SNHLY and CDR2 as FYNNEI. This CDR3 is CASTLVSMNTEAFF. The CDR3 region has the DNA TGTGCCAGCACTCTGGTCAGCATGAACACTGAAGCTTTCTTT.

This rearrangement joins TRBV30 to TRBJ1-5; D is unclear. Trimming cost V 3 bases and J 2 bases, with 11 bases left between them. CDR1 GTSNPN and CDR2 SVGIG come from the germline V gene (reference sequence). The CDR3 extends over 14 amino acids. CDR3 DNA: TGTGCCTGGAGCCCCACCTTGGGCAATCAGCCCCAGCATTTT. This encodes CAWSPTLGNQPQHF. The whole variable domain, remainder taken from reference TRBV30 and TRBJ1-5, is SQTIHQWPATLVQPVGSPLSLECTVEGTSNPNLYWYRQAAGRGLQLLFYSVGIGQISSEVPQNLSASRPQDRQFILSSKKLLLSDSGFYLCAWSPTLGNQPQHFGDGTRLSIL.

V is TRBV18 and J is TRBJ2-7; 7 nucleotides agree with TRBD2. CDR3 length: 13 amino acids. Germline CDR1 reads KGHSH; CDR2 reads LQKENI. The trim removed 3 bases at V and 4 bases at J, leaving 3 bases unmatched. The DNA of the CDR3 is TGTGCCAGCTCACCCTCGGGGGGATACGAGCAGTACTTC. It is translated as CASSPSGGYEQYF.